The 32 T cell receptor beta chains below all came from one sample that was sequenced in a study of OX40 agonist ivuxolimab in advanced cancers. To prepare the library, the immunoSEQ multiplex PCR assay was applied. The immuneACCESS repertoire file appears here via TCRdb, limited to in-frame rearrangements. These files lack a portion of the clones; in checked studies, under half of the deficit traces to unresolved V genes, and the cause of the others is not known. The sample has 65,000 to 80,000 clones on record, about 90% of them singletons. The leading ten clones occupy 0.5% to 0.55% of the sample. The sequencing used CD4+ or CD8+ T cells sorted from blood, collected in a trial of the OX40 agonist ivuxolimab. The receptor set was obtained from an adult with an advanced solid tumor such as melanoma, head and neck, liver or kidney cancer.

This chain connects TRBV19 to TRBJ2-3; no firm D call. Germline assignment: CDR1 LNHDA and CDR2 SQIVND (reference sequence). The CDR3 runs 14 residues. Trimming removed 0 bases from V and 6 bases from J, with 10 bases in between. For the CDR3, the DNA is TGTGCCAGTAGTATAGATGAGGCTGGCGATACGCAGTATTTT. It yields the protein CASSIDEAGDTQYF.

The rearrangement uses TRBV7-6 and TRBJ1-2; D is ambiguous. Trimming removed 1 base from V and 2 bases from J, with 8 bases in between. The germline V gene encodes CDR1 SGHVS and CDR2 FNYEAQ. The CDR3 sequence is 14 residues long. CDR3 DNA: TGTGCCAGCAGCTTAGGAGGAACCAACTATGGCTACACCTTC. Protein: CASSLGGTNYGYTF.

The gene calls are TRBV2 and TRBJ2-1, with 10 bases matching TRBD2. This CDR3 comprises 14 residues. The trim removed 8 bases at V and 8 bases at J, leaving 9 bases unmatched. CDR1 is SNHLY, CDR2 FYNNEI, per germline. CDR3 sequence reads: CASHASGSGHEQFF. CDR3 DNA: TGTGCCAGCCATGCTAGCGGGAGTGGGCATGAGCAGTTCTTC.

This chain links TRBV7-6 with TRBJ2-2; D ambiguous. CDR1 is SGHVS and CDR2 is FNYEAQ in the germline V gene. The CDR3 is 12 amino acids. V lost 3 bases, J lost 3 bases, and 2 bases lay in between. Written as DNA, the CDR3 is TGTGCCAGCAGCTTCCACACCGGGGAGCTGTTTTTT. Protein product: CASSFHTGELFF.

The CDR3 is CASSFSANTEAFF. In DNA, the CDR3 is TGTGCCAGCAGCTTTTCGGCGAACACTGAAGCTTTCTTT. This rearrangement joins TRBV5-4 to TRBJ1-1, with D unclear. The germline V gene has CDR1 SGHNT and CDR2 YYREEE (reference sequence). The V and J ends lost 2 bases and 1 base respectively, with 6 bases between them. CDR3 length equals 13 residues.

The rearrangement joins TRBV25-1 to TRBJ2-6, with 8 nucleotides matching TRBD1. Germline V gives CDR1 MGHDK, CDR2 SYGVNS. V lost 4 bases and J lost 0; bases outside the gene matches: 5. The CDR3 extends over 17 amino acids. CDR3 sequence (DNA): TGTGCCAGCAGTGGCCGACAGGGGCTCTCTGGGGCCAACGTCCTGACTTTC. Residues: CASSGRQGLSGANVLTF.

The chain joins TRBV4-3 to TRBJ1-4, with a tentative D call TRBD1 (5 bases). V lost 1 base, J lost 8 bases, and 17 bases lay in between. The CDR3 contains 16 residues. Germline V lookup: CDR1 LGHNA, CDR2 YSLEER. The CDR3 reads CASSQGPGRWGEKLFF. The DNA of the CDR3 is TGCGCCAGCAGCCAAGGTCCTGGCAGGTGGGGGGAAAAACTGTTTTTT.

The table lists this clone with a few counts. V usage is TRBV9 and J usage is TRBJ1-4; D remains unclear. With 0 bases removed from V and 8 bases from J, the gap between germline ends came to 11 bases. This CDR3 spans 14 amino acids. Germline loops: CDR1 SGDLS, CDR2 YYNGEE. For the CDR3, the DNA is TGTGCCAGCAGCGTAGGAGGCGTAGGGGAAAAACTGTTTTTT. Translation gives CASSVGGVGEKLFF. Together with reference TRBV9 and TRBJ1-4, the CDR3 gives the full variable domain: DSGVTQTPKHLITATGQRVTLRCSPRSGDLSVYWYQQSLDQGLQFLIQYYNGEERAKGNILERFSAQQFPDLHSELNLSSLELGDSALYFCASSVGGVGEKLFFGSGTQLSVL.

V is TRBV7-9 and J is TRBJ1-1; 7 nucleotides line up with TRBD1. This CDR3 comprises 12 residues. V was clipped by 5 bases and J by 7 bases; unmatched bases: 4. The germline V gene has CDR1 SEHNR and CDR2 FQNEAQ (reference sequence). CDR3 nucleotides: TGTGCCAGCAGCCGGACAGGACGTGAAGCTTTCTTT. Translation gives CASSRTGREAFF.

The chain is built from TRBV29-1 and TRBJ1-5; D might be TRBD1 (5 bases). Deletions cut 7 bases from V and 3 bases from J, with 13 bases between. The CDR3 runs to 13 residues. CDR1 SQVTM and CDR2 ANQGSEA come from the germline V gene. The CDR3 sequence is CSAGVGTNQPQHF. CDR3 DNA: TGCAGCGCCGGGGTAGGGACCAATCAGCCCCAGCATTTT.

The chain employs TRBV6-9 and TRBJ1-2; a possible D gene is TRBD1 (6 bases). V shed 7 bases and J shed 5 bases, with 26 bases lying between them. Germline V gene sequence: CDR1 MNHGY, CDR2 SVAAGI. The CDR3 extends over 17 amino acids. The CDR3 spells CASMKLDSNYTIYGYTF. The CDR3 DNA follows: TGTGCCAGCATGAAATTGGACAGCAACTACACTATTTATGGCTACACCTTC.

This clone was picked up one time. The rearrangement uses TRBV30 and TRBJ2-5; a weak D match, TRBD2 (7 bases). CDR3 length: 13 amino acids. CDR1 and CDR2 (germline): GTSNPN, SVGIG (reference sequence). V lost 3 bases, J lost 5 bases, and 13 bases lay in between. CDR3 residues: CAWSFGGRETQYF. CDR3 sequence (DNA): TGTGCCTGGAGCTTCGGGGGGCGGGAGACCCAGTACTTC.

The chain is built from TRBV10-3 and TRBJ2-7; D ambiguous. The V gene's germline CDR1 is ENHRY and CDR2 SYGVKD. V was clipped by 4 bases and J by 0 bases, with 16 bases between them. This CDR3 comprises 16 residues. The CDR3 region is CAISVVKSLSSYEQYF. For the CDR3, the DNA is TGTGCCATCAGTGTTGTTAAGAGCTTAAGCTCCTACGAGCAGTACTTC.

The chain recombines TRBV4-3 with TRBJ2-3, with TRBD2 matching over 14 bases. With V trimmed by 2 bases and J by 4 bases, 14 bases remained unmatched. The germline V gene has CDR1 LGHNA and CDR2 YSLEER. This CDR3 is built from 20 residues. CDR3 DNA sequence: TGCGCCAGCAGCCAATACGAAACGACTAGCGGGAGGGCCGGGGCAGATACGCAGTATTTT. Its protein product is CASSQYETTSGRAGADTQYF.

With respect to this clone: The junction departs from the called germline gene at one end, perhaps through a read error. The chain links TRBV13 to TRBJ1-2; 7 bases match TRBD1. The CDR3 runs to 15 residues. The V gene's germline CDR1 is PRHDT and CDR2 FYEKMQ (reference sequence). For the CDR3, the DNA is TGTGCCAGCAGGTTAGCAGGGGGTGAAAAGTATGGCTACACCTTC. It specifies CASRLAGGEKYGYTF.

This clone was recorded once. V and J are TRBV27 and TRBJ2-1, with D perhaps matching TRBD2 (5 bases). CDR3 size: 16 residues. Germline lookup yields CDR1 MNHEY and CDR2 SMNVEV (reference sequence). The V end lost 0 bases, the J end lost 6 bases, and 15 bases lay between the germline ends. CDR3 loop: CASSLSAVRRSNEQFF. The CDR3 DNA sequence: TGTGCCAGCAGTTTATCGGCGGTCCGGAGGTCCAATGAGCAGTTCTTC.

V and J are TRBV19 and TRBJ2-3; D is uncertain. V was pared by 6 bases and J by 3 bases, with 16 bases between. From germline, CDR1 is LNHDA and CDR2 SQIVND (reference sequence). This CDR3 is 15 amino acids long. The CDR3 DNA reads TGTGCCAGTAGCTCAGTCCCCCTAGAGACAGATACGCAGTATTTT. This translates into CASSSVPLETDTQYF.

This clone was picked up a small number of times. The J gene is TRBJ2-1, the V gene TRBV7-2; TRBD2 is a possible D gene (5 bases). CDR1 is SGHTA and CDR2 is FQGNSA in the germline V gene. The CDR3 contains 12 residues. Trimming took 3 bases from V and 10 from J, leaving 10 bases between them. CDR3 DNA sequence: TGTGCCAGCAGCTTCGGAGAGCGGGAGCAGTTCTTC. Its translation is CASSFGEREQFF.

J is TRBJ2-1 and V is TRBV11-2; 10 positions agree with TRBD2. The J segment lost 7 bases and the V segment lost 1 base, leaving 10 bases of the junction unmatched. CDR3 length equals 17 residues. Germline V gene lookup returns CDR1 SGHAT and CDR2 FQNNGV. The CDR3: CASSLGLAGALGNEQFF. The CDR3, as DNA: TGTGCCAGCAGCTTAGGGCTAGCGGGAGCCCTCGGAAATGAGCAGTTCTTC.

The J gene is TRBJ2-1, the V gene TRBV7-2; 9 bases line up with TRBD1. The CDR3 spans 17 residues. Germline assignment: CDR1 SGHTA and CDR2 FQGNSA. V lost 1 base to trimming and J lost 4 bases; unmatched junction nucleotides: 8. CDR3 region: CASSLDLLGTGYNEQFF. The CDR3 DNA follows: TGTGCCAGCAGCTTAGACCTCCTGGGGACAGGGTACAATGAGCAGTTCTTC.

The chain recombines TRBV23-1 with TRBJ1-5; tentative D call: TRBD1 (6 bases). TRBV23-1 is labeled an ORF, and its function is uncertain. CDR3 size: 18 residues. Trimming pared 0 bases from V and 4 bases from J, leaving 19 bases between. The CDR3 DNA sequence: TGCGCCAGCAGTCAATCGGACAGAACGACGGGAAAGAATCAGCCCCAGCATTTT. Its translation: CASSQSDRTTGKNQPQHF.

The rearrangement uses TRBV6-1 and TRBJ2-1, with 15 positions matching TRBD2. Germline CDR1 reads MNHNS; CDR2 reads SASEGT. The CDR3 sequence is 17 residues long. Trimming removed 0 bases from V and 7 bases from J; junction bases left unmatched: 4. In DNA, the CDR3 is TGTGCCAGCAGTGAAGCTTTGGGACTAGCGGGAGGAAATGAGCAGTTCTTC. Its translation is CASSEALGLAGGNEQFF.

The V and J genes are TRBV5-5 and TRBJ1-2, with TRBD1 matching 7 bases. J lost 5 bases, V lost 4 bases, and 8 bases had no gene match. The CDR3 runs to 14 residues. From germline, CDR1 is SGHKS and CDR2 YYEKEE (reference sequence). The CDR3 here is CASSPDRIQYGYTF. For the CDR3, the DNA is TGTGCCAGCAGCCCGGACAGGATACAATATGGCTACACCTTC.

The chain recombines TRBV6-1 with TRBJ2-3, with D uncertain. Germline V gives CDR1 MNHNS, CDR2 SASEGT. The germline V and J ends were trimmed by 7 bases and 0 bases, with 8 bases remaining between them. The CDR3 extends over 13 amino acids. Here the CDR3 DNA reads TGTGCCAGCACTGCGAGAAGCACAGATACGCAGTATTTT. This gives the protein CASTARSTDTQYF.

The V gene is TRBV18, the J gene TRBJ1-1, with D possibly matching TRBD1 (5 bases). This CDR3 spans 14 amino acids. CDR1 is KGHSH, CDR2 LQKENI, per germline. Trimming took off 3 bases at V and 5 bases at J, with 13 bases between the two ends. CDR3 coding DNA: TGTGCCAGCTCACCGGGGCAGGGTTGGACTGAAGCTTTCTTT. Its protein is CASSPGQGWTEAFF.

This chain links TRBV28 with TRBJ1-1; a weak D match, TRBD1 (5 bases). The CDR3 covers 14 residues. Trimming took off 7 bases at V and 0 bases at J, with 12 bases between the two ends. Germline CDR1 and CDR2: MDHEN and SYDVKM. The chain's CDR3 is CASTRDWMNTEAFF. In nucleotides, the CDR3 is TGTGCCAGCACCAGGGACTGGATGAACACTGAAGCTTTCTTT.

The rearrangement joins TRBV28 to TRBJ1-2; TRBD1 aligns across 8 bases. The CDR3 has 15 residues. Trimming removed 6 bases from V and 8 bases from J; junction bases left unmatched: 14. Germline-derived CDR1 and CDR2 are MDHEN and SYDVKM. The CDR3, as DNA: TGTGCCAGCAGAAAGCCGGGACAGGTGGGGAGCGGCTACACCTTC. It yields the protein CASRKPGQVGSGYTF.

The chain employs TRBV30 and TRBJ1-2, with D perhaps TRBD1 (5 bases). V lost 5 bases to trimming and J lost 4 bases, with 11 bases between them. The germline CDR1 and CDR2 sequences are GTSNPN and SVGIG (reference sequence). The CDR3 contains 12 residues. The CDR3 is CAWERGFYGYTF. The CDR3 DNA is TGTGCCTGGGAGAGGGGTTTCTATGGCTACACCTTC. Full variable domain (remainder filled in from reference TRBV30 and TRBJ1-2): SQTIHQWPATLVQPVGSPLSLECTVEGTSNPNLYWYRQAAGRGLQLLFYSVGIGQISSEVPQNLSASRPQDRQFILSSKKLLLSDSGFYLCAWERGFYGYTFGSGTRLTVV.

On this clone itself: The junction departs from germline at one end; a sequencing error may be responsible. The rearrangement links TRBV7-7 to TRBJ2-7, with TRBD1 matching over 10 bases. The CDR3 loop spans 16 amino acids. Per the germline V gene, CDR1 is SSHAT and CDR2 is FNYEAQ (reference sequence). CDR3 sequence reads: CASSLNLGTGATEQYF. The CDR3 DNA follows: TGTGCTAGCAGCTTAAATTTGGGGACAGGGGCGACCGAGCAGTACTTC.

This clone is a singleton in its sample. This chain links TRBV2 with TRBJ2-7; no clear D gene. This CDR3 comprises 12 residues. Germline values: CDR1 SNHLY, CDR2 FYNNEI. V shed 4 bases and J shed 2 bases, with 6 bases lying between them. The CDR3 spells CASSVYAYEQYF. CDR3 coding DNA: TGTGCCAGCAGTGTTTACGCCTACGAGCAGTACTTC.

V is TRBV2 and J is TRBJ2-1; 7 positions agree with TRBD2. V lost 7 bases, J lost 2 bases, and 5 bases stayed unmatched. CDR1 is SNHLY, CDR2 FYNNEI, per germline. The CDR3 is made up of 14 amino acids. CDR3 sequence reads: CASTAGIAYNEQFF. DNA of the CDR3: TGTGCCAGCACAGCGGGAATTGCCTACAATGAGCAGTTCTTC.

This chain connects TRBV7-2 to TRBJ1-1; no definite D call. This CDR3 is 12 amino acids long. The germline gives CDR1 SGHTA, CDR2 FQGNSA. Trimming stripped 2 bases from V and 6 bases from J, with 7 bases between. The DNA for the CDR3 is TGTGCCAGCAGCTTAAGCCGGGCTGAAGCTTTCTTT. This encodes CASSLSRAEAFF.